Each of the 11 T cell receptor beta chains below was sequenced from the same sample in a study of T cell responses to AZD1222 COVID-19 vaccine. Produced via immunoSEQ multiplex PCR; TCRdb's table is partial and in-frame only. The sample yields 72,000 or so clones, about nine tenths seen once. The specimen comprised peripheral blood, sampled on day 0 of AZD1222 vaccination. These receptors were collected from an adult in good health.

This chain uses TRBV29-1 with TRBJ1-1; D gene uncertain. Germline V gene sequence: CDR1 SQVTM, CDR2 ANQGSEA. The CDR3 consists of 10 residues. Trimming took off 6 bases at V and 5 bases at J, with 7 bases between the two ends. For the CDR3, the DNA is TGCAGCGTCGGGAGGACTGAAGCTTTCTTT. Residues: CSVGRTEAFF.

The chain employs TRBV14 and TRBJ2-7; tentatively, D is TRBD1 (5 bases). The V end was cut by 1 base, the J end by 3 bases, with 13 bases between. CDR3 length: 15 residues. The germline CDR1 and CDR2 sequences are SGHDN and FVKESK. The CDR3, as DNA: TGTGCCAGCAGCCAAGCAGGGTTTTGGGGCTACGAGCAGTACTTC. Encoded protein: CASSQAGFWGYEQYF.

The count of this clone is one. V usage is TRBV5-1 and J usage is TRBJ2-3; 7 bases line up with TRBD1. Trimming removed 1 base from V and 1 base from J; junction bases left unmatched: 9. The CDR3 is 17 residues long. Germline CDR1 is SGHRS and CDR2 is YFSETQ. This CDR3 is CASSLTGQSLRTDTQYF. CDR3 sequence (DNA): TGCGCCAGCAGCTTGACGGGACAGAGTTTACGCACAGATACGCAGTATTTT.

The V and J genes are TRBV18 and TRBJ1-2; 9 bases align to TRBD1. The CDR3 loop spans 14 amino acids. Germline-derived CDR1 and CDR2 are KGHSH and LQKENI. The V gene end was trimmed by 3 bases and the J gene end by 7 bases; junction bases not matched to a gene: 6. This CDR3 reads CASSPRTGDGGYTF. The CDR3 DNA reads as TGTGCCAGCTCACCTAGGACAGGGGACGGTGGCTACACCTTC.

The chain joins TRBV9 to TRBJ2-1; 7 bases fit TRBD2. Per germline, CDR1 SGDLS and CDR2 YYNGEE. The ends lost 0 bases at V and 8 bases at J; junction bases unmatched: 5. CDR3 length: 14 amino acids. CDR3 region: CASSVGTRFYEQFF. CDR3 DNA: TGTGCCAGCAGCGTAGGGACTAGATTTTATGAGCAGTTCTTC. The full variable domain, with the rest looked up from reference TRBV9 and TRBJ2-1, is DSGVTQTPKHLITATGQRVTLRCSPRSGDLSVYWYQQSLDQGLQFLIQYYNGEERAKGNILERFSAQQFPDLHSELNLSSLELGDSALYFCASSVGTRFYEQFFGPGTRLTVL.

The genes are TRBV7-3 and TRBJ2-1, with TRBD2 matching 7 bases. The CDR3 length is 16 residues. Per germline, CDR1 SGHTA and CDR2 FQGTGA. Germline trimming cut 1 base from V and 1 base from J; bases unmatched to any gene: 4. The CDR3 region is CASSLRQGGSYNEQFF. CDR3 DNA sequence: TGTGCCAGCAGCTTAAGGCAGGGAGGGTCCTACAATGAGCAGTTCTTC.

The chain couples TRBV5-3 to TRBJ2-1; D is tentatively TRBD1 or TRBD2 (5 bases each). TRBV5-3 is an ORF for which the function is uncertain. Trimming cost V 2 bases and J 2 bases, with 14 bases left between them. The CDR3 consists of 16 residues. The CDR3 sequence: CARSFRGAGTYNEQFF. CDR3 in DNA: TGTGCCAGAAGCTTTCGGGGAGCAGGGACCTACAATGAGCAGTTCTTC.

The V call is TRBV5-4, the J call TRBJ1-6; TRBD1 aligns across 7 bases. Germline V gene data show CDR1 as SGHNT and CDR2 as YYREEE (reference sequence). There are 15 residues in the CDR3. V lost 4 bases, J lost 8 bases, and 9 bases stayed unmatched. The CDR3 nucleotides are TGTGCCAGCAGCACGGATCAGGGGGGGGATTCACCCCTCCACTTT. Translated: CASSTDQGGDSPLHF.

The rearrangement joins TRBV29-1 to TRBJ1-2; D is perhaps TRBD1 (6 bases). The V and J ends lost 7 bases and 5 bases respectively, with 17 bases between them. Germline CDR1 is SQVTM and CDR2 is ANQGSEA. CDR3 size: 13 residues. For the CDR3, the DNA is TGCAGCGCCCGTCCAGGGGTTGAGTATGGCTACACCTTC. Its protein is CSARPGVEYGYTF.

This clone has only one observation. V usage is TRBV7-3 and J usage is TRBJ2-3, with 10 nucleotides matching TRBD1. The CDR3 contains 17 residues. Per germline, CDR1 SGHTA and CDR2 FQGTGA. V trimming: 1 base; J trimming: 5 bases; junction bases outside the gene matches: 9. The CDR3 is CASSLSPGTGALDTQYF. In DNA, the CDR3 is TGTGCCAGCAGCTTAAGTCCCGGGACAGGGGCTCTAGATACGCAGTATTTT.

The chain recombines TRBV6-5 with TRBJ1-6; no reliable D call. The CDR3 runs to 16 residues. Per germline, CDR1 MNHEY and CDR2 SVGAGI. V was pared by 3 bases and J by 0 bases, with 9 bases between. CDR3 sequence reads: CASSYRQSSYNSPLHF. The CDR3 nucleotides read TGTGCCAGCAGTTATAGGCAGAGCTCCTATAATTCACCCCTCCACTTT.